This T cell receptor beta chain is drawn from a study of CD8 T cells in ankylosing spondylitis (dated by TCRdb to 2017 to 2019). For the study in its entirety: To find TCR variants linked to disease, the study profiled T cell receptor beta repertoires in ankylosing spondylitis patients and healthy donors. The whole study cohort included some 100 healthy donors and roughly 24 ankylosing spondylitis patients. Samples of peripheral blood were taken, and for ankylosing spondylitis patients, synovial fluid was collected as well. Points the paper makes about the study in general: Blood from ankylosing spondylitis patients appeared to be characterized by a TCR beta motif made up of seven or eight highly homologous amino acid variants. A CD8+ phenotype was shown by the disease-linked clones, which were found at relatively low frequencies in peripheral blood. Some TCR beta motif variants had previously been reported in synovial fluid and blood of reactive arthritis patients, which suggested common disease-initiation mechanisms. According to the report, matched synovial fluid samples from ankylosing spondylitis patients were significantly enriched for the disease-linked clones.

The CDR3 holds 15 amino acids from the cysteine to the phenylalanine. CDR3 DNA only is kept here, 45 bases in frame from base 1. CDR1 and CDR2, looked up from the germline V gene, are SGHRS and YFSETQ. At the junction V is shortened by 4 bases and J by 7 bases; bases outside the gene matches: 8. Sequencing relied on an Illumina HiSeq 2500. Quantitative 5'-RACE with molecular barcodes was the method used to prepare the TCR beta libraries. In the original analysis: A new computational method, built on a probabilistic model of VDJ rearrangement, was used to identify disease-linked TCR variants. Using fastp at Q25 and MiXCR, TCRdb reprocessed the public reads and kept productive beta chains. Rows are combined by CDR3 protein, so each entry shows the most common genes and DNA. The V and J calls shown here were made by TCRdb, not taken from the authors' results. The sample yields some 700,000 distinct CDR3 sequences; 15% to 20% were counted once. Together, the top ten hold around 19% of the sample.

Concerning this clonotype: There is no known antigen for this receptor. Base qualities are missing; no much larger clone stands one base away.

Sequenced: blood, either unsorted or a sorted T cell fraction (not recorded which). The chain is assembled from TRBV5-1 and TRBJ2-2, and 9 junction bases match TRBD1. The clonotype comes from a male donor with ankylosing spondylitis. DNA sequence: TGCGCCAGCAGCGCCGGGACAGGGCAAGTCGGGGAGCTGTTTTTT. Translated, this gives CASSAGTGQVGELFF.